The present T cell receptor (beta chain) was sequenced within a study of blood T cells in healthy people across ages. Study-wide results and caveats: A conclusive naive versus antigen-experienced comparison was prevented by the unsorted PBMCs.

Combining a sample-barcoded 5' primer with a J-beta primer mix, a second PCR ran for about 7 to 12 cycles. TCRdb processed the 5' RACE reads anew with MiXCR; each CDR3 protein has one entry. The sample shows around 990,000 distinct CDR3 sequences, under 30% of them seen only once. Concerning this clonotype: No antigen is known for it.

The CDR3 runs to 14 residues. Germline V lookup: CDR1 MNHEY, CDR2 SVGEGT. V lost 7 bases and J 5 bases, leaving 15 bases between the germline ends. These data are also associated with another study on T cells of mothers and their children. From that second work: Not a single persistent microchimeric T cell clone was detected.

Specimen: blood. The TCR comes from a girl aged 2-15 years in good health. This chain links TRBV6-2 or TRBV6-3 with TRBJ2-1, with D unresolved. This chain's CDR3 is CASTTPQVHNEQFF. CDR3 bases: TGTGCCAGCACTACTCCCCAGGTCCACAATGAGCAGTTCTTC.